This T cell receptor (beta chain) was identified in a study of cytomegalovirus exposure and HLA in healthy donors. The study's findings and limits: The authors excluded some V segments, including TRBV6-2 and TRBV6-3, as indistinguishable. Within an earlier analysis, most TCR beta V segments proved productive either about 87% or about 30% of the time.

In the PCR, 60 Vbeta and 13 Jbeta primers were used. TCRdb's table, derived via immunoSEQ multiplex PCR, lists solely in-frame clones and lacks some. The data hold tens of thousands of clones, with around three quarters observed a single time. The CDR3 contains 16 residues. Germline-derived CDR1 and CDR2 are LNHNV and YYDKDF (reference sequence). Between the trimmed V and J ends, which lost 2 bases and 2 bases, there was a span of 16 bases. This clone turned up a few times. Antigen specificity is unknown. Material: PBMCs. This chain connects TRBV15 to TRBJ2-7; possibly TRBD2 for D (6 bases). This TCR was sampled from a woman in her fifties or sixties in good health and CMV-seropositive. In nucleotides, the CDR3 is TGTGCCACCAGCAGACCCCAGGCGGGGCCCCCCTACGAGCAGTACTTC. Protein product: CATSRPQAGPPYEQYF.